One and the same sample provided the 10 T cell receptor beta chains below, sequenced in a study of neurological immune-mediated disorders. TCRdb reanalysed the 5' RACE reads using MiXCR and keeps one entry per CDR3 protein. Of approximately 41,000 distinct CDR3 sequences listed, more than 14% are singletons. Sequences were obtained from CD4+ T cells from blood. The receptors shown here come from a woman aged 55-75 years with HTLV-1-associated myelopathy (HAM/TSP).

In its sample, this clonotype was seen many times. The genes are TRBV7-9 and TRBJ2-3; 10 nucleotides align to TRBD1. This CDR3 region has 16 residues. V was clipped by 7 bases and J by 1 base; unmatched bases: 8. Germline V gene data show CDR1 as SEHNR and CDR2 as FQNEAQ (reference sequence). The CDR3 region has the DNA TGTGCCAGCACCTACGCCGGGACAGGGGGCACAGATACGCAGTATTTT. Its protein product is CASTYAGTGGTDTQYF.

In this sample, this clonotype turned up many times. The rearrangement joins TRBV7-8 to TRBJ2-1, with D tentatively TRBD1 (6 bases). The germline CDR1 and CDR2 sequences are SGHVS and FQNEAQ. Deletions cut 2 bases from V and 0 bases from J, with 11 bases between. CDR3 length: 16 residues. CDR3 in DNA: TGTGCCAGCAGCTTAACAGGGACGAGCTCCTACAATGAGCAGTTCTTC. This encodes CASSLTGTSSYNEQFF.

About this clonotype itself: The junction departs from the called germline gene at one end, perhaps through a read error. The chain has TRBV18 and TRBJ1-1; D ambiguous. In germline, CDR1 is KGHSH, CDR2 LQKENI. The CDR3 runs 14 residues. This CDR3 is CTSSPMVGITEAFF. CDR3 bases: TGTACCAGCTCGCCTATGGTTGGGATCACTGAAGCTTTCTTT.

This clonotype was counted at least ten times. This rearrangement joins TRBV20-1 to TRBJ2-7; TRBD2 matches 9 bases. The germline CDR1 and CDR2 sequences are DFQATT and SNEGSKA (reference sequence). This CDR3 contains 14 residues. Trimming at V came to 2 bases and at J to 3 bases, leaving 5 bases not matched to a gene. The DNA of the CDR3 is TGCAGTGCTAGACGCCTAGCGGGGAGCTACGAGCAGTACTTC. It yields the protein CSARRLAGSYEQYF.

As regards this clonotype: The DNA is omitted, as the CDR3 cannot be located on it reliably, and the CDR3 follows TCRdb's listing. The V call is TRBV27, the J call TRBJ2-2; the table's D call of TRBD1 was not tested on the DNA. Germline V gene sequence: CDR1 MNHEY, CDR2 SMNVEV (reference sequence). The CDR3 adds up to 20 amino acids, both ends counted. This CDR3 reads CASRLRDEQYFGPGTGELFF.

This clonotype was found many times. J is TRBJ2-2 and V is TRBV28, with D possibly being TRBD2 (5 bases). Deletions cut 1 base from V and 4 bases from J, with 10 bases between. Per germline, CDR1 MDHEN and CDR2 SYDVKM. The CDR3 has 15 amino acids. CDR3 DNA: TGTGCCAGCAGTTTATCCCTGCGGGTCACCGGGGAGCTGTTTTTT. Translation gives CASSLSLRVTGELFF.

In its sample, this clonotype was seen many times. The V call is TRBV5-1, the J call TRBJ1-2, with a weak D call TRBD1 (5 bases). The V end was cut by 1 base, the J end by 8 bases, with 15 bases between. This CDR3 is built from 14 residues. The germline V gene encodes CDR1 SGHRS and CDR2 YFSETQ. The CDR3 DNA follows: TGCGCCAGCAGCTTGTCTGGCAGGGCCGGAGGCTACACCTTC. Encoded protein: CASSLSGRAGGYTF.

In its sample, this clonotype was seen many times. The V gene is TRBV18, the J gene TRBJ1-2; 7 bases are a match to TRBD1. This CDR3 is 14 amino acids long. Germline V gives CDR1 KGHSH, CDR2 LQKENI. V was pared by 5 bases and J by 4 bases, with 7 bases of the junction left unmatched. CDR3 residues: CASSSTGRPYGYTF. The CDR3 bases are TGTGCCAGCTCATCGACAGGGAGGCCCTATGGCTACACCTTC. The whole variable domain, remainder taken from reference TRBV18 and TRBJ1-2, is NAGVMQNPRHLVRRRGQEARLRCSPMKGHSHVYWYRQLPEEGLKFMVYLQKENIIDESGMPKERFSAEFPKEGPSILRIQQVVRGDSAAYFCASSSTGRPYGYTFGSGTRLTVV.

In this sample, this clonotype turned up a few times. V usage is TRBV6-2 or TRBV6-3 and J usage is TRBJ1-2; maybe TRBD1 (5 bases). CDR1 and CDR2 from the germline V gene are MNHEY and SVGEGT. This CDR3 spans 15 amino acids. Trimming stripped 4 bases from V and 3 bases from J, with 15 bases between. CDR3 sequence: CASSSLAGGHYGYTF. CDR3 coding DNA: TGTGCCAGCAGTTCGCTGGCGGGGGGACACTATGGCTACACCTTC.

This clonotype was observed many times. The chain recombines TRBV18 with TRBJ2-7; 9 bases align to TRBD1. V trimming: 3 bases; J trimming: 2 bases; junction bases outside the gene matches: 5. Germline CDR1 reads KGHSH; CDR2 reads LQKENI. The CDR3 spans 15 residues. The CDR3 here is CASSPSGTGTYEQYF. DNA of the CDR3: TGTGCCAGCTCACCTTCCGGGACAGGGACCTACGAGCAGTACTTC.